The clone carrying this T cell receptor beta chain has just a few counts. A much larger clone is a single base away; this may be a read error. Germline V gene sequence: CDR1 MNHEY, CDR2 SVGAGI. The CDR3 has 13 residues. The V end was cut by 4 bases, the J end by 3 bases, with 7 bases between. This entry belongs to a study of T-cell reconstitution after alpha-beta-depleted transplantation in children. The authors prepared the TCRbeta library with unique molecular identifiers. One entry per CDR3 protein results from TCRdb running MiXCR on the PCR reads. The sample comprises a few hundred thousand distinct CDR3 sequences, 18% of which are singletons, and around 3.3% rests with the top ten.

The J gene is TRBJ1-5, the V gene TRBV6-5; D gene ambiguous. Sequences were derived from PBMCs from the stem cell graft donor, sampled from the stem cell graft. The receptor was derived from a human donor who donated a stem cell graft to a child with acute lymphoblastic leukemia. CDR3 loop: CASSFRNNQPQHF. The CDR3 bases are TGTGCCAGCAGTTTCCGGAACAATCAGCCCCAGCATTTT.